The 8 T cell receptor beta chains listed next were all sequenced from one sample in a study of brain T cells in children with intractable seizures. Method: immunoSEQ multiplex PCR; TCRdb's copy keeps in-frame clones and lacks some. The sample has 110,000 or so clones, roughly 94% seen once; the top ten hold 3.5% to 4%. The sequencing here drew on peripheral blood, taken at surgery. The receptors stem from a boy under two years old with hemimegalencephaly and intractable seizures.

The chain carries TRBV7-9 and TRBJ2-7, with a possible D match to TRBD1 (6 bases). Trimming shortened V by 3 bases and J by 0 bases, and 12 bases separated the two germline ends. The germline V gene encodes CDR1 SEHNR and CDR2 FQNEAQ (reference sequence). The CDR3 runs to 15 residues. The CDR3 bases are TGTGCCAGCAGCTTCGCCAGGGGAAACTCCTACGAGCAGTACTTC. This encodes CASSFARGNSYEQYF.

The J gene is TRBJ2-7, the V gene TRBV15, with a tentative D call TRBD2 (6 bases). The CDR3 length is 13 residues. CDR1 and CDR2 (germline): LNHNV, YYDKDF (reference sequence). V was shortened by 5 bases and J by 4 bases, with 12 bases between the two germline ends. The CDR3 DNA is TGTGCCACCAGCCCCGGGAGTGGATACGAGCAGTACTTC. It yields the protein CATSPGSGYEQYF.

The chain is built from TRBV19 and TRBJ1-5, with D possibly matching TRBD1 (6 bases). CDR1 is LNHDA, CDR2 SQIVND, per germline (reference sequence). Trimming stripped 5 bases from V and 4 bases from J, with 15 bases between. This CDR3 is built from 15 residues. The DNA for the CDR3 is TGTGCCAGTAGTCAACCAGGGGTTGGGAATCAGCCCCAGCATTTT. Translated, it gives CASSQPGVGNQPQHF.

This rearrangement joins TRBV11-2 to TRBJ2-7; no clear D. CDR1 SGHAT and CDR2 FQNNGV come from the germline V gene. The V gene lost 1 base and the J gene lost 2 bases, with 6 bases spanning the gap. The CDR3 spans 13 residues. The CDR3 region is CASSLGSAYEQYF. CDR3 coding DNA: TGTGCCAGCAGCTTAGGGTCAGCCTACGAGCAGTACTTC.

The chain recombines TRBV4-1 with TRBJ1-3; D perhaps matches TRBD1 (5 bases). This CDR3 spans 17 amino acids. Germline V lookup: CDR1 MGHRA, CDR2 YSYEKL. Trimming took 4 bases from V and 0 from J, leaving 16 bases between them. The CDR3 DNA sequence: TGCGCCAGCAGCCCTCAGGGATTCCACGACTCTGGAAACACCATATATTTT. Translated, it gives CASSPQGFHDSGNTIYF.

The V call is TRBV27, the J call TRBJ2-1; 10 nucleotides line up with TRBD2. This CDR3 contains 16 residues. Germline CDR1 is MNHEY and CDR2 is SMNVEV (reference sequence). Germline trimming cut 7 bases from V and 2 bases from J; bases unmatched to any gene: 8. DNA for the CDR3: TGTGCCAGCACCCCACGGGGACTAGCGACCTACAATGAGCAGTTCTTC. Translating it yields CASTPRGLATYNEQFF.

The V call is TRBV11-2, the J call TRBJ2-5; D might be TRBD1 (5 bases). This CDR3 is built from 14 residues. Trimming removed 1 base at V and 1 base at J, with 7 bases between. Per germline, CDR1 SGHAT and CDR2 FQNNGV. CDR3 bases: TGTGCCAGCAGCTTAGCGACAGCCCAAGAGACCCAGTACTTC. The encoded protein is CASSLATAQETQYF.

This chain connects TRBV7-8 to TRBJ2-2; unclear D gene. Germline loops: CDR1 SGHVS, CDR2 FQNEAQ. Deletions cut 1 base from V and 4 bases from J, with 7 bases between. This CDR3 is 14 amino acids long. The CDR3 nucleotides read TGTGCCAGCAGCTTAGGGGTGGGCACCGGGGAGCTGTTTTTT. This translates into CASSLGVGTGELFF. The full variable domain, completed using reference TRBV7-8 and TRBJ2-2, is GAGVSQSPRYKVAKRGQDVALRCDPISGHVSLFWYQQALGQGPEFLTYFQNEAQLDKSGLPSDRFFAERPEGSVSTLKIQRTQQEDSAVYLCASSLGVGTGELFFGEGSRLTVL.